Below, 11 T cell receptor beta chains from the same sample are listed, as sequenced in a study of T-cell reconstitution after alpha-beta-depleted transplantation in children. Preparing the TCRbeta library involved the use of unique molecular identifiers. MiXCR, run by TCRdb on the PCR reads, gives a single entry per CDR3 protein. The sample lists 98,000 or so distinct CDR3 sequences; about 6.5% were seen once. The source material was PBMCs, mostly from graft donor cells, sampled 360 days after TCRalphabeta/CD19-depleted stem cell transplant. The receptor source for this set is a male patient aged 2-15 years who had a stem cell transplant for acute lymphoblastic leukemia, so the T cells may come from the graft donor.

DNA of the CDR3: TGTGCCAGCACCGGCGGGGGTGGCAATGAGCAGTTCTTC. Translated, it gives CASTGGGGNEQFF. V and J are TRBV9 and TRBJ2-1; 7 positions agree with TRBD2. V shed 6 bases, J shed 6 bases, and the junction held 6 bases outside the gene matches. Germline CDR1 and CDR2: SGDLS and YYNGEE. The CDR3 contains 13 residues.

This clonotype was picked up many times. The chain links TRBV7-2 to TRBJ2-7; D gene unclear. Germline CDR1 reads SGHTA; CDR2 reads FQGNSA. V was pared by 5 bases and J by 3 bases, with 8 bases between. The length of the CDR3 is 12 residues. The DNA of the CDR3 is TGTGCCAGCAGCCCCTCCTTCTACGAGCAGTACTTC. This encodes CASSPSFYEQYF.

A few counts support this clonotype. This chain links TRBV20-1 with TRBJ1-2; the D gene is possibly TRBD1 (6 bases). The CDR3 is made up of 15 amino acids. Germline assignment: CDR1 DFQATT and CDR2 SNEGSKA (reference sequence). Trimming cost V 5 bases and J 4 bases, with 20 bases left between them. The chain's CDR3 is CSAGLGHRAGYGYTF. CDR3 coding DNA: TGCAGTGCTGGCCTGGGTCACAGGGCGGGCTATGGCTACACCTTC.

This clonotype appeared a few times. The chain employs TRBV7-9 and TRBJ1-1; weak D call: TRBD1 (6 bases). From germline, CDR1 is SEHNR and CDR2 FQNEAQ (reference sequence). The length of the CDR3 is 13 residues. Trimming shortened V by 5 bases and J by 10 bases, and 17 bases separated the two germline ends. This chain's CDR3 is CASSPPGGLAAFF. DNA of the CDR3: TGTGCCAGCAGCCCCCCCGGGGGGCTGGCAGCTTTCTTT.

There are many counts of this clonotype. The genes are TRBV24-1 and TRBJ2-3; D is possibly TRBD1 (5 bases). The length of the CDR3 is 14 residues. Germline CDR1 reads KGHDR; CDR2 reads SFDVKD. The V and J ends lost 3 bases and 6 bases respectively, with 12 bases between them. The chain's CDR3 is CATSDRQFLDTQYF. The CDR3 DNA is TGTGCCACCAGTGATCGACAGTTTTTGGATACGCAGTATTTT.

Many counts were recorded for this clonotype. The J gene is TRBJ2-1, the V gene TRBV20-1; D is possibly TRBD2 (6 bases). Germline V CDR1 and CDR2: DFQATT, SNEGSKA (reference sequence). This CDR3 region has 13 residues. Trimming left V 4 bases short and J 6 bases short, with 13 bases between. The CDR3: CSAKGDSLNEQFF. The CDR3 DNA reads TGCAGTGCTAAAGGGGACTCCCTCAATGAGCAGTTCTTC.

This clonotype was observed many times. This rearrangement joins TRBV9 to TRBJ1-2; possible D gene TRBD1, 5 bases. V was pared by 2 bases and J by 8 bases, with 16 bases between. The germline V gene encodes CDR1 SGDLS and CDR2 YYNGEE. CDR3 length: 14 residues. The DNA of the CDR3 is TGTGCCAGCAGCGTCGGAGGGGCCGATGCGGGCTACACCTTC. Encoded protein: CASSVGGADAGYTF. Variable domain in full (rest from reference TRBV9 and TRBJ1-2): DSGVTQTPKHLITATGQRVTLRCSPRSGDLSVYWYQQSLDQGLQFLIQYYNGEERAKGNILERFSAQQFPDLHSELNLSSLELGDSALYFCASSVGGADAGYTFGSGTRLTVV.

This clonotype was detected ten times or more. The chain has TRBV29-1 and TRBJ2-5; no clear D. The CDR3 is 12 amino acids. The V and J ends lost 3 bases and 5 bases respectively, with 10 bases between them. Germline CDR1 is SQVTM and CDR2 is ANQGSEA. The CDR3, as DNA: TGCAGCGTTGAGGGTAGGGATGAGACCCAGTACTTC. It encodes CSVEGRDETQYF.

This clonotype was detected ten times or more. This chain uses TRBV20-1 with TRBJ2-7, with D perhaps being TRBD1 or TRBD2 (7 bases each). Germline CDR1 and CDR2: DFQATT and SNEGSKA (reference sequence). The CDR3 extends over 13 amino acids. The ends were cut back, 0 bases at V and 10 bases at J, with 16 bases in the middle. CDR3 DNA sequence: TGCAGTGCTAGAGATAAAGGGGGCGGGGGACAGTACTTC. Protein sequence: CSARDKGGGGQYF.

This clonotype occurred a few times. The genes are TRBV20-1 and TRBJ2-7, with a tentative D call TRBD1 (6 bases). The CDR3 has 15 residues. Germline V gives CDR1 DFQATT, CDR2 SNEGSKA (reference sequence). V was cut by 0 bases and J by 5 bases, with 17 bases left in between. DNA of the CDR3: TGCAGTGCTAGAGATCAGACGGACCCAGGGGACGAGCAGTACTTC. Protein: CSARDQTDPGDEQYF.

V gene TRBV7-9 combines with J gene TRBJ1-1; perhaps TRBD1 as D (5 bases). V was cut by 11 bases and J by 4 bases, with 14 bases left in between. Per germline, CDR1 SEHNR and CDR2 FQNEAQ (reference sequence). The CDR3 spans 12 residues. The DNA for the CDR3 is TGTGCCGTTCATTTAAGGGGCACTGAAGCTTTCTTT. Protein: CAVHLRGTEAFF. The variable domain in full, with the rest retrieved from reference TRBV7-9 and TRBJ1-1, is DTGVSQNPRHKITKRGQNVTFRCDPISEHNRLYWYRQTLGQGPEFLTYFQNEAQLEKSRLLSDRFSAERPKGSFSTLEIQRTEQGDSAMYLCAVHLRGTEAFFGQGTRLTVV.